This entry describes one T cell receptor (beta chain). No antigen is known for it. The data stem from a study of shared clonotypes between healthy human individuals. As for the study in general: Aged 18 to 49, the donors were two women and a few men.

Study results and limitations: Even with large depth, rarefaction showed that sorted-subset sequencing was incomplete. There were few donors, and this limited the genetic and exposure-history diversity represented.

Germline V gene lookup returns CDR1 SGHNT and CDR2 YYREEE (reference sequence). This CDR3 contains 17 residues. Trimming at V came to 4 bases and at J to 2 bases, leaving 14 bases not matched to a gene. CD45RO-negative, CCR7-selected cells formed the naive CD8 fraction, which excluded terminally differentiated effector memory CD45RA+ cells. Some clones are missing from TCRdb's copy, which holds only in-frame ones; the method was immunoSEQ multiplex PCR. The sample includes about 2,100,000 clones, 85% to 95% of them seen just once. The sequenced material came from naive CD8+ T cells from PBMCs. The clonotype comes from a man younger than 30 in good health. Some clones in this sample may be carry-over from other donors' samples. This rearrangement joins TRBV5-4 to TRBJ1-2; 7 bases are a match to TRBD1. The CDR3 here is CASSPRDRLAGNYGYTF. The CDR3 coding sequence is TGTGCCAGCAGCCCCAGGGACAGATTGGCAGGGAACTATGGCTACACCTTC.